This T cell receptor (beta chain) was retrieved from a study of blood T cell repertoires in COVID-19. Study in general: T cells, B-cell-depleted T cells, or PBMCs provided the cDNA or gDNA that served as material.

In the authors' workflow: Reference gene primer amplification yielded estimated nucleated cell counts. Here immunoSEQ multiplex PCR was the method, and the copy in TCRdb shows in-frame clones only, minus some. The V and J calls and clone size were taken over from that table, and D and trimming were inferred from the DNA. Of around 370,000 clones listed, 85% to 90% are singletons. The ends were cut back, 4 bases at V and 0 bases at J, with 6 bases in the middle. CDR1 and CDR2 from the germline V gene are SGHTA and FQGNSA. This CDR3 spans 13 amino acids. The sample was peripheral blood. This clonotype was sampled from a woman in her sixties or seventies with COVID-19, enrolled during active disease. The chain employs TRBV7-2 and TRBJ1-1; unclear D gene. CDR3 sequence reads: CASSYQVNTEAFF. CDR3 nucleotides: TGTGCCAGCAGCTACCAGGTGAACACTGAAGCTTTCTTT.